This note documents a single T cell receptor (beta chain) sequence. This clone was detected a few times. Its binding antigen is unknown. The record has no base qualities; no much larger clone is one base away. Other nucleotide sequences from this sample produce the same CDR3. The data derive from a study of CD8+ T cells in alopecia areata (dated by TCRdb to the late 2010s). For context, the study as a whole: To study T cell clonal expansion in alopecia areata, the researchers applied high-throughput TCRbeta sequencing to both the C3H/HeJ mouse model and human patients. On the human side, TCRbeta sequencing was run on scalp tissue and on sorted CD4+ and CD8+ peripheral blood T cells from healthy controls and from alopecia areata patients with either patchy or totalis/universalis disease. Clonality in the scalp was compared among normal scalp (n=4), patchy alopecia areata scalp (n=8), and alopecia totalis/universalis scalp (n=8). RNA was extracted with the PAXgene miRNA kit for fixed scalp, the miRNeasy kit for PBMCs, and the RNeasy kit for mouse skin. TCRbeta CDR3 regions were amplified by immunoSEQ multiplex PCR using 35 Vbeta forward and 13 Jbeta reverse primers.

Paper-wide results and their limitations: Higher clonality and more expanded CD8+ clones were observed in lesional scalp than in normal scalp, particularly in alopecia totalis/universalis, a finding suggestive of antigenic drive. Shared TCR sequences between patients were less evident than in mice, which may be partly attributable to HLA diversity in the patient population. Resident alphabeta T cells in normal human skin are also sequenced, complicating scalp TCR repertoire analysis, unlike mouse skin dominated by gammadelta T cells.

Library prep was done by the immunoSEQ multiplex PCR assay. To provide template for TCR sequencing, every sample had RNA extracted and reverse transcribed into cDNA. SuperScript III was used for first-strand cDNA synthesis, primed with a 2:1 mix of oligo-dT and random hexamers. A synthetic immune receptor repertoire was used to measure amplification bias, and any remaining bias was corrected computationally. Under the source paper's analysis protocol: Raw reads were preprocessed to remove errors, and CDR3 was defined according to IMGT conventions as the region from the conserved cysteine to phenylalanine. Clonality was calculated as 1 minus Shannon entropy normalized by log2 of the number of productive unique TCRs. Scalp TCRbeta sequences were cross-referenced with sorted blood CD4 and CD8 repertoires so that the CD4 or CD8 identity of scalp clones could be inferred. TCRdb's version of the immuneACCESS table is confined to in-frame rearrangements and falls short of the full clone set. An unresolved V gene accounts for under half of the shortfall where checked; the remainder is of unknown origin. The DNA was the basis for D and trimming; V, J and clone size are from that table. Within this sample are around 150,000 clones, with 62% of them counted one time only. 30% to 45% of the sample is in the top ten clones.

V was cut back by 1 base and J by 11 bases, leaving a gap of 11 bases between them. CDR3 length: 11 amino acids, cysteine to phenylalanine. Only the CDR3 portion is preserved as DNA: 33 bases, with reading frame beginning at the first base. The germline V gene gives CDR1 as SQVTM and CDR2 as ANQGSEA. PBMCs were separated by density centrifugation and stained for CD3, CD4 and CD8, after which CD4+ and CD8+ T cells were sorted on a FACSAria. Scalp biopsies and blood samples were provided by unaffected controls. This chain is built from TRBV29-1 and TRBJ1-1; the D gene cannot be resolved reliably. Sequencing was carried out using CD8+ T cells sorted from blood. This clonotype was sampled from a human donor in good health. The CDR3 protein is CSVEARSGAFF. The nucleotides read TGCAGCGTTGAAGCCAGGAGTGGGGCTTTCTTT.